This TCR beta chain is from a study of cytomegalovirus exposure and HLA in healthy donors. This CDR3 is built from 16 residues. CDR1 is SGHRS and CDR2 is YFSETQ in the germline V gene. V was pared by 0 bases and J by 4 bases, with 5 bases of the junction left unmatched. PCR employed 60 Vbeta and 13 Jbeta primers. Using immunoSEQ multiplex PCR, the repertoire was profiled, and TCRdb retains in-frame clones only, with some absent. The profile covers 100,000 or so clones, with less than 65% appearing a single time and about 5.4% taken by the ten largest. The chain carries TRBV5-1 and TRBJ2-1, with 9 bases matching TRBD1. The sample consisted of PBMCs. The source of this sequence is a woman aged 25 to 39 in good health and CMV-seropositive. CDR3 sequence: CASSLAIGQGYNEQFF. The CDR3, as DNA: TGCGCCAGCAGCTTGGCCATCGGACAGGGGTACAATGAGCAGTTCTTC. Combining the CDR3 with reference TRBV5-1 and TRBJ2-1 gives the whole variable domain KAGVTQTPRYLIKTRGQQVTLSCSPISGHRSVSWYQQTPGQGLQFLFEYFSETQRNKGNFPGRFSGRQFSNSRSEMNVSTLELGDSALYLCASSLAIGQGYNEQFFGPGTRLTVL.